These 19 T cell receptor beta chains were sequenced from one sample in a study of identical twins. TCRdb ran MiXCR on the 5' RACE reads and lists one entry per CDR3 protein. The sample yields fewer than 900,000 distinct CDR3 sequences, about 18% seen once. This same sample was also part of a study on T cells expressing NK-cell markers.

Sequenced material: PBMCs. The receptors were sampled from a woman aged 18-29 years in good health.

This clonotype occurred a few times. The J gene is TRBJ2-7, the V gene TRBV18; D possibly corresponds to TRBD2 (6 bases). Per germline, CDR1 KGHSH and CDR2 LQKENI. The CDR3 runs 15 residues. V was clipped by 1 base and J by 0 bases, with 10 bases between them. Here the CDR3 reads CASSPHRDFSYEQYF. CDR3 sequence (DNA): TGTGCCAGCTCACCACACCGGGACTTCTCCTACGAGCAGTACTTC.

The chain employs TRBV7-2 and TRBJ2-3, with TRBD2 identical over 7 bases. CDR1 and CDR2 from the germline V gene are SGHTA and FQGNSA. With 5 bases clipped from V and 5 bases from J, the junction kept 10 bases outside the gene matches. This CDR3 spans 15 amino acids. CDR3 nucleotides: TGTGCCAGCAGCCCCCGGACGGGAGGAGTAGATACGCAGTATTTT. It yields the protein CASSPRTGGVDTQYF.

With regard to this clonotype: Sequence at one end of the junction differs from germline and may be a read error. The rearrangement links TRBV29-1 to TRBJ2-3; the D gene is possibly TRBD2 (5 bases). This CDR3 comprises 17 residues. Germline assignment: CDR1 SQVTM and CDR2 ANQGSEA. Here the CDR3 reads CSAESGFPYGNTDTQYF. The CDR3 nucleotides are TGCAGCGCTGAATCCGGGTTTCCCTACGGGAACACAGATACGCAGTATTTT.

This clonotype was counted ten times or more. The chain is built from TRBV7-6 and TRBJ2-1; possibly TRBD1 for D (5 bases). The CDR3 contains 15 residues. Trimming left V 5 bases short and J 0 bases short, with 11 bases between. CDR1 is SGHVS and CDR2 is FNYEAQ in the germline V gene. The CDR3 nucleotides read TGTGCCAGCAGCAGGACACCGAGCTCCTACAATGAGCAGTTCTTC. As protein: CASSRTPSSYNEQFF.

This clonotype was observed a few times. The CDR3 protein is CSARGASRNNEQFF. The CDR3 DNA reads TGCAGTGCTAGGGGGGCTAGCCGGAACAATGAGCAGTTCTTC. The gene calls are TRBV20-1 and TRBJ2-1, with D possibly being TRBD1 (6 bases). With 3 bases removed from V and 5 bases from J, the gap between germline ends came to 14 bases. The CDR3 contains 14 residues. Germline CDR1 DFQATT, CDR2 SNEGSKA (reference sequence).

This clonotype was seen a few times. The chain has TRBV11-2 and TRBJ2-7, with TRBD1 as a possible D gene (5 bases). CDR1 is SGHAT, CDR2 FQNNGV, per germline. This CDR3 region has 16 residues. Trimming removed 5 bases from V and 0 bases from J, with 17 bases in between. CDR3 loop: CASSPQLGRSSYEQYF. The CDR3 nucleotides read TGTGCCAGCAGCCCCCAGTTGGGGCGGAGCTCCTACGAGCAGTACTTC.

This clonotype was picked up a small number of times. The chain is built from TRBV6-5 and TRBJ1-2; no firm D call. The CDR3 sequence is 12 residues long. Germline loops: CDR1 MNHEY, CDR2 SVGAGI. The V gene lost 10 bases and the J gene lost 6 bases, with 15 bases spanning the gap. CDR3: CATLDLADGYTF. The CDR3 DNA follows: TGTGCCACCTTAGACCTGGCGGATGGCTACACCTTC.

The chain employs TRBV12-3 or TRBV12-4 and TRBJ2-1; 14 nucleotides align to TRBD2. After removal of 5 bases from V and 5 bases from J, the junction contained 5 bases not matched to a gene. This CDR3 comprises 16 residues. CDR3 nucleotide sequence: TGTGCCAGCAGTCTGGGACTAGCGGGGGAGGACAATGAGCAGTTCTTC. This encodes CASSLGLAGEDNEQFF.

V and J are TRBV7-2 and TRBJ1-6; weak D call: TRBD1 (5 bases). The CDR3 is 15 residues long. V was trimmed by 5 bases and J by 5 bases, leaving 13 bases between them. Germline CDR1 and CDR2: SGHTA and FQGNSA. CDR3 protein: CASSTRQPDNSPLHF. CDR3 DNA: TGTGCCAGCAGCACGCGACAGCCAGATAATTCACCCCTCCACTTT.

V and J are TRBV7-9 and TRBJ1-1; 8 positions agree with TRBD1. Germline CDR1 is SEHNR and CDR2 is FQNEAQ (reference sequence). The CDR3 consists of 15 residues. J was trimmed by 0 bases and V by 5 bases; bases with no gene match: 5. For the CDR3, the DNA is TGTGCCAGCAGCGACGGACAGGGATTGAACACTGAAGCTTTCTTT. Translated, it gives CASSDGQGLNTEAFF.

This clonotype was observed a handful of times. This chain links TRBV20-1 with TRBJ2-1, with D possibly being TRBD2 (7 bases). Germline CDR1 is DFQATT and CDR2 is SNEGSKA (reference sequence). Trimming took 5 bases from V and 9 from J, leaving 20 bases between them. The length of the CDR3 is 14 residues. The CDR3 sequence is CSAPREGGAVEQFF. The CDR3 DNA reads as TGCAGTGCTCCAAGGGAGGGGGGTGCGGTTGAGCAGTTCTTC.

This clonotype was recorded many times. The chain recombines TRBV12-3 or TRBV12-4 with TRBJ1-5; 7 positions match TRBD1. The CDR3 spans 14 residues. Trimming at V came to 7 bases and at J to 6 bases, leaving 9 bases not matched to a gene. CDR3 sequence: CASTFSGGIQPQHF. CDR3 coding DNA: TGTGCCAGCACCTTCTCAGGGGGGATTCAGCCCCAGCATTTT.

The sample holds a few counts of this clonotype. This sequence joins TRBV20-1 and TRBJ2-7, with 11 bases matching TRBD2. V lost 6 bases to trimming and J lost 1 base; unmatched junction nucleotides: 8. This CDR3 comprises 15 residues. Per the germline V gene, CDR1 is DFQATT and CDR2 is SNEGSKA (reference sequence). CDR3 coding DNA: TGCAGTGCGCCTAGACTAGCGGGAATTTCCTACGAGCAGTACTTC. This sequence encodes CSAPRLAGISYEQYF.

V is TRBV6-1 and J is TRBJ1-6; maybe TRBD1 (5 bases). Looked up from germline, CDR1 is MNHNS and CDR2 is SASEGT. Trimming removed 3 bases from V and 7 bases from J, with 10 bases in between. The CDR3 length is 14 residues. The CDR3 sequence is CASSDPGLNSPLHF. CDR3 in DNA: TGTGCCAGCAGTGACCCAGGGCTAAATTCACCCCTCCACTTT.

This clonotype came up a few times. V usage is TRBV30 and J usage is TRBJ2-7; no firm D call. The V gene's germline CDR1 is GTSNPN and CDR2 SVGIG (reference sequence). The germline V and J ends were trimmed by 3 bases and 4 bases, with 13 bases remaining between them. This CDR3 comprises 13 residues. As DNA, the CDR3 is TGTGCCTGGAGGCCCGGTACTGTTTACGAGCAGTACTTC. Translating it yields CAWRPGTVYEQYF.

This clonotype was detected only a few times. The chain recombines TRBV6-2 or TRBV6-3 with TRBJ2-6; D gene uncertain. The V end lost 7 bases, the J end lost 0 bases, and 16 bases lay between the germline ends. Germline values: CDR1 MNHEY, CDR2 SVGEGT. CDR3 size: 17 residues. CDR3 residues: CASTSLAPSSGANVLTF. The CDR3 nucleotides read TGTGCCAGCACCTCACTGGCGCCTTCCTCTGGGGCCAACGTCCTGACTTTC.

There are many counts of this clonotype. The CDR3 region is CAGNLAGTYEQYF. CDR3 DNA: TGTGCCGGAAACTTAGCGGGAACATACGAGCAGTACTTC. The chain joins TRBV30 to TRBJ2-7; 8 positions agree with TRBD2. The CDR3 is 13 residues long. The V gene end was trimmed by 8 bases and the J gene end by 4 bases; junction bases not matched to a gene: 10. The germline CDR1 and CDR2 sequences are GTSNPN and SVGIG (reference sequence).

DNA for the CDR3: TGTGCCAGCAGCGGCCGACAGGGGCCCTCTGGAAACACCATATATTTT. Protein product: CASSGRQGPSGNTIYF. The chain uses TRBV7-6 and TRBJ1-3, with 8 bases fitting TRBD1. V lost 5 bases to trimming and J lost 0 bases; unmatched junction nucleotides: 6. CDR1 and CDR2 (germline): SGHVS, FNYEAQ. The CDR3 runs 16 residues.

This clonotype was seen only a few times. V gene TRBV5-1 combines with J gene TRBJ1-1; D is uncertain. CDR1 and CDR2 from the germline V gene are SGHRS and YFSETQ. This CDR3 is 15 amino acids long. Trimming took 1 base from V and 1 from J, leaving 11 bases between them. The CDR3 DNA follows: TGCGCCAGCAGCTTGTTAGGAATCGCGAACACTGAAGCTTTCTTT. Residues: CASSLLGIANTEAFF.